The subject of this entry is one TCR beta chain. Its binding antigen is unknown. The library was made by 5' RACE. The input for every TCR library was 3,500 to 4,000 ng of total RNA. cDNA was synthesized with SMARTScribe reverse transcriptase in eight separate reactions per sample. Unique molecular identifiers containing a 6-nucleotide sample barcode were introduced through template switching during cDNA synthesis. TCRalpha and TCRbeta cDNA was amplified in two nested PCRs of around 15 and 9 cycles, and bead purification was carried out after each PCR. Before amplification, the cDNA was both treated with uracil DNA-glycosylase and purified with the QIAquick PCR purification kit. In the second PCR, Illumina TruSeq-compatible adapters and sample-specific barcodes were added. TapeStation and Qubit were used to check library quality and concentration, and 5 to 5.5 ng of each library was pooled. Sequencing of the pooled libraries was done on an Illumina HiSeq2500 single-index Rapid Run using custom sequencing primers and 2 x 100 bp reads. For the original study's pipeline: MiGEC version 1.2.6 was used for UMI-based consensus assembly, which corrected PCR and sequencing errors. MiXCR version 2.1.1 was used for V(D)J alignment, clonotype assembly and CDR3 extraction. To normalise gene usage, clonotype sharing and MAIT/NKT TCR abundance, the analysis used the top 1000, 10 000 and 20 000 clonotypes per sample. After downsampling to 27 000 UMIs, diversity was calculated as the inverse Simpson index using the vegan R package. Statistical testing used paired Mann-Whitney U tests on the discordant twin pairs and applied Benjamini-Hochberg correction for multiple testing. TCRdb reprocessed the reads and lists each CDR3 protein sequence as a single entry, with no DNA. The V and J calls come from TCRdb's annotation, not from the publication. Per the sample table, the count is some 330,000 distinct CDR3 sequences. Of the sample, approximately 5.4% is held by the ten largest clones.

The source of the sample is a study of monozygotic twins with inflammatory bowel disease (dated by TCRdb to about 2019). For the study in its entirety: The complete study included approximately 30 monozygotic twin pairs: 19 IBD-discordant Danish pairs and nine German pairs, of which four were IBD-concordant and five were IBD-discordant. Within discordant pairs, disease-associated traits were sought mainly by comparing IBD patients with their genetically identical healthy co-twins. Each individual had, on average, about 151 000 unique TCRalpha sequences and 181 000 unique TCRbeta sequences available for analysis. General conclusions and limits of the study: Different T cell subtypes could not be distinguished in the analysis. A decrease in TCRbeta repertoire diversity, as measured by inverse Simpson index, was observed in IBD patients compared with their healthy co-twins. Because patients received different immunosuppressive treatments, the repertoires may have picked up extra background noise and variability between individuals. No difference in repertoire similarity was observed between concordant and discordant twins, possibly owing to limited statistical power. No single strong signal or clonotype linked to IBD turned up in the results, so the idea that one exists was not supported. Compared with healthy twins, IBD patients had fewer clonotypes in common with other individuals, a difference most pronounced in patients showing signs of disease activity.

From each donor, a roughly 2.7 ml peripheral blood sample was collected into PAXgene tubes and stored at -80 degrees C. Without T cell sorting, total RNA was isolated from whole blood using the PAXgene blood miRNA kit on an automated QIAcube. Peripheral blood from monozygotic twin pairs who were concordant or discordant for inflammatory bowel disease underwent deep TCRalpha and TCRbeta repertoire profiling using unique molecular barcoding. For every twin pair, smoking habits were documented, and each individual was categorised as a current, former or never smoker. The CDR3 holds 15 amino acids from the cysteine to the phenylalanine. The DNA is unrecorded. CDR1 and CDR2, per the germline V gene, are SGHRS and YFSETQ.

The rearranged segments are TRBV5-1 and TRBJ2-7; TCRdb's D gene call, TRBD1, goes unchecked for lack of DNA. This TCR was sampled from a human donor with ulcerative colitis or Crohn's disease, or a healthy co-twin of an affected twin (not recorded which). Source material: blood. The CDR3 corresponds to CASSPRTKGLYEQYF.